This T cell receptor (beta chain) was sequenced in a study of shared clonotypes between healthy human individuals (TCRdb year 2020). For the study in its entirety: The cohort included three men and a couple of women between 18 and 49 years of age. For each donor, three plates each were used for CD4 naive and CD4 memory, two plates were used for CD8 naive, and one plate was used for CD8 memory. Per donor, leukapheresis produced somewhere between about 0.8 and 9.5 billion PBMCs. To estimate repertoire size and how much clonotype sharing occurs between individuals, the study deeply sequenced the blood TCR repertoires of about five healthy adults. To increase sequencing depth and limit assay-specific biases, TCR repertoire library preparation and sequencing were carried out by different laboratories using diverse techniques. Broader findings and caveats from the paper: Clonotypes shared by all four sorted-subset donors showed higher generation probabilities than non-shared clonotypes. Based on pairwise subsampling, the degree of clonotype sharing among donors was expected to be affected by sequencing depth. Even with the large sequencing depth, rarefaction of the sorted-subset datasets indicated that sequencing was incomplete. Across a few donors, approximately 5% of naive CD4, around 3.5% of naive CD8, roughly 2.2% of memory CD4, and under 0.45% of memory CD8 clonotypes were shared. Sampling was restricted to blood, and TCR repertoires in tissues likely differ from the TCR repertoires found in blood. Because the study included a small number of donors, the genetic and exposure-history diversity represented was limited. Naive subsets generally had larger estimated clonotype richness than memory subsets did.

Using the deep immunoSEQ assay, multiplex PCR amplified TCR CDR3 regions from genomic DNA. Extracted genomic DNA from each cell subset was distributed evenly across all wells of several immunoSEQ 96-well plates, and each plate was treated as a replicate. For sorted subsets, each replicate PCR was loaded with 200 ng genomic DNA, equivalent to 30,000 to 35,000 T cell genomes. Purified libraries were quantified with a Qubit 3.0 fluorometer, sized on a Bioanalyzer 2100, and re-quantified with the KAPA Library Quantification kit. A separate single-read 150-cycle Illumina NextSeq 550 flow cell was used to sequence each immunoSEQ 96-well plate. For the original study's pipeline: The immunoSEQ output contained only junctional sequences without quality scores, so filtering could not match that applied to full-length reads. To assign V/J genes and CDR3, sequences were annotated against IMGT germline references using PyIR, a Python wrapper for IgBLAST v1.9. Reads were removed for weak V/J assignments (E-value above 1e-6), missing CDR3, stop codons, out-of-frame junctions, or ambiguous translated residues. V3J clonotypes were defined by identical inferred V gene, J gene, and CDR3 amino acid sequence. To compute the percentage overlap between repertoires, the number of shared unique clonotypes was divided by the size of the smaller repertoire. Richness of each repertoire was evaluated using RTK rarefaction, the Chao1 estimator, and Recon v2.1 estimates of unobserved clonotypes. OLGA was used to compute generation probabilities for all TCRbeta clonotypes that the gDNA method yielded from a few donors. Not all clones reach the TCRdb copy of this immuneACCESS table, which keeps in-frame sequences only. Checked studies attribute under half of the gap to unresolved V genes and leave the rest unexplained. V and J calls and clone size are copied from that table; D and trimming were computed from the DNA. The sample table lists about 1 million clones, approximately 70% of them with a count of one. The top ten clones comprise about 1.5% of the sample.

Healthy HIV-negative adults with no recently reported acute infections or vaccinations were included as donors. All donors were Caucasian adults living in Nashville, Tennessee, USA. Magnetic negative selection was used to enrich CD4+ T cells, after which naive cells were positively selected on CD45RA and the negative fraction became the memory subset. Blood was obtained by leukapheresis, after which PBMCs were separated by Ficoll-Histopaque density gradient centrifugation and cryopreserved in liquid nitrogen vapor phase. Analytical flow cytometry was used to check the purity and quantity of each magnetically sorted T cell population. Each sorted fraction had its genomic DNA isolated and then quantified by UV absorbance on a Nanodrop 2000c. CDR1 and CDR2, looked up from the germline V gene, are SNHLY and FYNNEI. The CDR3 runs 14 amino acids, cysteine and phenylalanine included. Only the CDR3 DNA stays, 42 bases, in frame from base 1. The germline V end is reduced by 5 bases and the J end by 6 bases; junction bases left unmatched: 6.

Comment on this clone: The antigen this receptor binds is unknown. No much larger clone is present one base from it, and per-base qualities are unavailable.

This clonotype was obtained from a young man in good health. This receptor chain uses TRBV2 and TRBJ1-5, and 8 junctional nucleotides match TRBD1. Sequencing was done on a sample of memory CD4+ T cells sorted from blood. In the paper's terms, the cell subset or site label means: CD45RA-negative fraction. The CDR3 in this case is CASSQGALTQPQHF. At the DNA level, the sequence is TGTGCCAGCAGTCAGGGGGCGCTGACTCAGCCCCAGCATTTT.